Each of the 17 T cell receptor beta chains below was sequenced from the same sample in a study of blood T cell repertoires in COVID-19. Sequenced by immunoSEQ multiplex PCR; TCRdb stores in-frame clones only, minus some. The table shows 400,000 or so clones, with more than 80% occurring only once. The specimen was PBMCs or T cells enriched from blood (not recorded which). These receptors all stem from a man younger than 45 who had recovered from COVID-19.

V and J are TRBV6-5 and TRBJ2-3, with 10 nucleotides matching TRBD2. After removal of 7 bases from V and 11 bases from J, the junction contained 9 bases not matched to a gene. The CDR3 sequence is 13 residues long. The V gene's germline CDR1 is MNHEY and CDR2 SVGAGI. The chain's CDR3 is CASIAPAGGLQYF. The CDR3 coding sequence is TGTGCCAGCATTGCACCAGCGGGAGGGTTGCAGTATTTT.

The chain carries TRBV30 and TRBJ2-7, with a weak D call TRBD2 (5 bases). Per germline, CDR1 GTSNPN and CDR2 SVGIG (reference sequence). The CDR3 has 12 residues. Trimming removed 1 base at V and 7 bases at J, with 11 bases between. The CDR3 loop is CAWSEAPGEQYF. The CDR3 region has the DNA TGTGCCTGGAGTGAGGCCCCGGGGGAGCAGTACTTC.

This clone was seen a single time. The CDR3 protein is CASSLQRSALHF. The CDR3 nucleotides read TGCGCCAGCAGTCTGCAGCGGTCAGCCCTCCACTTT. The chain links TRBV23-1 to TRBJ1-6, with unresolved D. TRBV23-1 is an ORF, with its function uncertain. The CDR3 sequence is 12 residues long. The V end was cut by 4 bases, the J end by 14 bases, with 12 bases between.

The chain has TRBV5-8 and TRBJ2-3; maybe TRBD2 (6 bases). CDR1 and CDR2 (germline): SGHTS, YDEGEE. V was shortened by 4 bases and J by 2 bases, with 17 bases between the two germline ends. The CDR3 totals 16 residues. Here the CDR3 reads CASSLGLKRLTDTQYF. In nucleotides, the CDR3 is TGTGCCAGCAGCCTTGGACTAAAGCGACTCACAGATACGCAGTATTTT.

The CDR3 DNA reads TGTGCCAGCTCACCACCCGGGGAGGCCAGTCAGCCCCAGCATTTT. Amino acid sequence: CASSPPGEASQPQHF. The rearrangement links TRBV18 to TRBJ1-5; no definite D call. This CDR3 contains 15 residues. Germline loops: CDR1 KGHSH, CDR2 LQKENI. The V end was cut by 0 bases, the J end by 6 bases, with 12 bases between.

The chain uses TRBV5-1 and TRBJ2-1; no firm D call. CDR1 and CDR2 from the germline V gene are SGHRS and YFSETQ. The ends were cut back, 0 bases at V and 1 base at J, with 14 bases in the middle. The CDR3 loop spans 17 amino acids. As DNA, the CDR3 is TGCGCCAGCAGCTTGGCCCGCAGAACCAGTTCCTACAATGAGCAGTTCTTC. Protein product: CASSLARRTSSYNEQFF.

This chain links TRBV3-1 (or the pseudogene TRBV3-2) with TRBJ1-6, with 7 bases identical to TRBD1. This CDR3 region has 14 residues. Germline CDR1 is LGHDT and CDR2 is YNNKEL (reference sequence). V dropped 4 bases and J dropped 6; count of bases not matched to a gene: 3. The chain's CDR3 is CASSPRQGNSPLHF. CDR3 nucleotides: TGTGCCAGCAGCCCAAGACAGGGTAATTCACCCCTCCACTTT.

The table lists this clone with a count of one. J is TRBJ2-1 and V is TRBV9; D is perhaps TRBD2 (6 bases). The CDR3 runs to 16 residues. CDR1 and CDR2 (germline): SGDLS, YYNGEE. V dropped 0 bases and J dropped 0 bases, with 10 bases sitting between them. The CDR3 sequence: CASSVGGGNSYNEQFF. The CDR3 DNA sequence: TGTGCCAGCAGCGTAGGCGGCGGGAACTCCTACAATGAGCAGTTCTTC.

This rearrangement joins TRBV28 to TRBJ1-6, with D perhaps matching TRBD1 (6 bases). The CDR3 extends over 13 amino acids. V was shortened by 3 bases and J by 10 bases, with 10 bases between the two germline ends. Germline lookup yields CDR1 MDHEN and CDR2 SYDVKM. For the CDR3, the DNA is TGTGCCAGCAGTTTGCCTCAGGGGTCACCCCTCCACTTT. Translating gives CASSLPQGSPLHF.

The CDR3: CAISELDRGYTGELFF. CDR3 nucleotide sequence: TGTGCCATCAGTGAGTTGGACAGGGGATACACCGGGGAGCTGTTTTTT. The chain couples TRBV10-3 to TRBJ2-2, with TRBD1 matching over 9 bases. CDR1 is ENHRY and CDR2 is SYGVKD in the germline V gene. Germline trimming cut 1 base from V and 3 bases from J; bases unmatched to any gene: 3. The CDR3 consists of 16 residues.

The rearrangement uses TRBV6-4 and TRBJ2-6, with D possibly matching TRBD2 (5 bases). V was trimmed by 0 bases and J by 0 bases, leaving 9 bases between them. Per germline, CDR1 MRHNA and CDR2 SNTAGT. This CDR3 has 17 amino acids. CDR3 DNA: TGTGCCAGCAGTGACTCTCCGGGGTCCTCTGGGGCCAACGTCCTGACTTTC. Translation gives CASSDSPGSSGANVLTF.

This chain connects TRBV27 to TRBJ2-1; possibly TRBD2 for D (5 bases). With 8 bases removed from V and 2 bases from J, the gap between germline ends came to 13 bases. Germline-derived CDR1 and CDR2 are MNHEY and SMNVEV (reference sequence). The CDR3 is 14 residues long. In DNA form, the CDR3 reads TGTGCCAGCGAAGGGCGGGCTCCCTACAATGAGCAGTTCTTC. It encodes CASEGRAPYNEQFF.

The chain recombines TRBV6-5 with TRBJ2-1; possible D gene TRBD2, 5 bases. This CDR3 is 11 amino acids long. Looked up from germline, CDR1 is MNHEY and CDR2 is SVGAGI. The V gene lost 7 bases and the J gene lost 9 bases, with 10 bases spanning the gap. CDR3 loop: CASTHGGEQFF. CDR3 bases: TGTGCCAGCACCCATGGAGGTGAGCAGTTCTTC.

The J gene is TRBJ1-4, the V gene TRBV4-1, with TRBD1 matching over 8 bases. The CDR3 is made up of 15 amino acids. The trim removed 4 bases at V and 8 bases at J, leaving 9 bases unmatched. Germline V lookup: CDR1 MGHRA, CDR2 YSYEKL. CDR3 loop: CASSPQGALREKLFF. CDR3 nucleotides: TGCGCCAGCAGCCCCCAGGGGGCGCTCCGGGAAAAACTGTTTTTT.

V and J are TRBV29-1 and TRBJ1-4; D remains unclear. Germline V gene sequence: CDR1 SQVTM, CDR2 ANQGSEA. V shed 4 bases and J shed 4 bases, with 13 bases lying between them. The CDR3 covers 14 residues. The CDR3 DNA sequence: TGCAGCGTTGGAGGCCGGCAACTTAATGAAAAACTGTTTTTT. Its protein is CSVGGRQLNEKLFF.

This clone was observed once. The chain combines TRBV5-1 with TRBJ1-1; 9 nucleotides match TRBD1. V was clipped by 2 bases and J by 1 base; unmatched bases: 9. Germline assignment: CDR1 SGHRS and CDR2 YFSETQ. The CDR3 runs to 17 residues. As DNA, the CDR3 is TGCGCCAGCAGCTTTATTGGGACAGGGCGAACGAACACTGAAGCTTTCTTT. Translation: CASSFIGTGRTNTEAFF.

The rearrangement uses TRBV3-1 (or the pseudogene TRBV3-2) and TRBJ2-7; 10 nucleotides match TRBD2. With V trimmed by 4 bases and J by 6 bases, 12 bases remained unmatched. This CDR3 spans 16 amino acids. Per germline, CDR1 LGHDT and CDR2 YNNKEL (reference sequence). CDR3 bases: TGTGCCAGCAGCCGTCTACTAGCGGGATTGGGTGGCGAGCAGTACTTC. It yields the protein CASSRLLAGLGGEQYF.